The rows below give T cell receptor beta chains drawn from one sample of a study of cytomegalovirus exposure and HLA in healthy donors. Sequencing was performed with immunoSEQ multiplex PCR; in TCRdb, only in-frame clones are kept and a portion is missing. The data show roughly 70,000 clones, 74% seen once. The sequenced sample consisted of PBMCs. These receptors all come from a human donor in good health. Both conserved end residues are part of each CDR3. Fields, in order: V gene, J gene, CDR3 length, clone size, D gene, CDR3 DNA, CDR3 protein. A D gene is named only where the DNA matches it firmly. Some rows have no size entry. The others give once, few or many, or a class for an expanded clone.

v_gene: TRBV14
j_gene: TRBJ2-2
len: 17
abundance: -
d_gene: TRBD2
CDR3nt: TGTGCCAGCAGCCGGCTTAGCGGGAGTCCAAACACCGGGGAGCTGTTTTTT
CDR3aa: CASSRLSGSPNTGELFF

v_gene: TRBV7-9
j_gene: TRBJ1-5
len: 14
abundance: -
d_gene: -
CDR3nt: TGTGCCAGCAGCCCCCAGGGCAGCAATCAGCCCCAGCATTTT
CDR3aa: CASSPQGSNQPQHF

v_gene: TRBV6-6
j_gene: TRBJ1-1
len: 14
abundance: few
d_gene: TRBD1
CDR3nt: TGTGCCAGCTCCTTGGACAGGGGGAACACTGAAGCTTTCTTT
CDR3aa: CASSLDRGNTEAFF

v_gene: TRBV6-5
j_gene: TRBJ2-7
len: 14
abundance: -
d_gene: TRBD2
CDR3nt: TGTGCCAGCAGGGAAGAGGCGGGGGCCTACGAGCAGTACTTC
CDR3aa: CASREEAGAYEQYF

v_gene: TRBV9
j_gene: TRBJ2-7
len: 18
abundance: -
d_gene: TRBD2
CDR3nt: TGTGCCAGCGGACCCCGGGACAGGGGGACTAGCGGGATTGACGAGCAGTACTTC
CDR3aa: CASGPRDRGTSGIDEQYF

v_gene: TRBV9
j_gene: TRBJ2-5
len: 15
abundance: -
d_gene: TRBD1
CDR3nt: TGTGCCAGCGGCAACGGACAGGGGGCTTCGGAGACCCAGTACTTC
CDR3aa: CASGNGQGASETQYF

v_gene: TRBV5-6
j_gene: TRBJ2-5
len: 16
abundance: -
d_gene: TRBD1
CDR3nt: TGTGCCAGCAGCGTACGCAGGACAGGGGGACGAGAGACCCAGTACTTC
CDR3aa: CASSVRRTGGRETQYF

v_gene: TRBV7-8
j_gene: TRBJ2-1
len: 15
abundance: -
d_gene: TRBD1
CDR3nt: TGTGCCAGCAGCTCGACAGGGGGCGCCTATAATGAGCAGTTCTTC
CDR3aa: CASSSTGGAYNEQFF

v_gene: TRBV10-1
j_gene: TRBJ2-7
len: 15
abundance: -
d_gene: TRBD1
CDR3nt: TGCGCCAGCAGTGATGGAGGGACAGGGGGTTCCGAGCAGTACTTC
CDR3aa: CASSDGGTGGSEQYF

v_gene: TRBV28
j_gene: TRBJ1-2
len: 16
abundance: -
d_gene: -
CDR3nt: TGTGCCAGCAGTGCCGGGACTCCCTATGGAGGCTATGGCTACACCTTC
CDR3aa: CASSAGTPYGGYGYTF

v_gene: TRBV9
j_gene: TRBJ2-7
len: 14
abundance: -
d_gene: TRBD1
CDR3nt: TGTGCCAGCAGCGTCGAAGACAGGGTCGGGGAGCAGTACTTC
CDR3aa: CASSVEDRVGEQYF

v_gene: TRBV7-9
j_gene: TRBJ1-5
len: 12
abundance: -
d_gene: -
CDR3nt: TGTTCCAGCAGCTTAGGTGAGCAGCCCCAGCATTTT
CDR3aa: CSSSLGEQPQHF

v_gene: TRBV7-2
j_gene: TRBJ1-2
len: 13
abundance: -
d_gene: TRBD1
CDR3nt: TGTGCCAGCAGCCTCCGGGACAGCTATGGCTACACCTTC
CDR3aa: CASSLRDSYGYTF

v_gene: TRBV25-1
j_gene: TRBJ2-1
len: 15
abundance: -
d_gene: TRBD2
CDR3nt: TGTGCCAGCACCCTAAGGGCGGGAGGGGGGAATGAGCAGTTCTTC
CDR3aa: CASTLRAGGGNEQFF

v_gene: TRBV19
j_gene: TRBJ1-1
len: 10
abundance: -
d_gene: -
CDR3nt: TGTGCCAGTAGCAAGACAGAAGCTTTCTTT
CDR3aa: CASSKTEAFF

v_gene: TRBV7-8
j_gene: TRBJ2-5
len: 15
abundance: -
d_gene: -
CDR3nt: TGTGCCAGCAGCCGAGGGACCGGGACAATAAAGACCCAGTACTTC
CDR3aa: CASSRGTGTIKTQYF

v_gene: TRBV10-3
j_gene: TRBJ1-2
len: 16
abundance: -
d_gene: TRBD1
CDR3nt: TGTGCCATCAGCCCACAGGGGGCTCTCAGGAATTATGGCTACACCTTC
CDR3aa: CAISPQGALRNYGYTF

v_gene: TRBV4-1
j_gene: TRBJ1-1
len: 17
abundance: few
d_gene: TRBD1
CDR3nt: TGCGCCAGCAGCCAAGTAGGGCAGGGGGCTCGGAACACTGAAGCTTTCTTT
CDR3aa: CASSQVGQGARNTEAFF

v_gene: TRBV9
j_gene: TRBJ2-1
len: 15
abundance: -
d_gene: TRBD2
CDR3nt: TGTGCCAGCAGCGCAGGGACTAGCAGCTACAATGAGCAGTTCTTC
CDR3aa: CASSAGTSSYNEQFF

v_gene: TRBV19
j_gene: TRBJ2-1
len: 15
abundance: few
d_gene: TRBD2
CDR3nt: TGTGCCAGTAGTATTAAGCCTAGCGGGAGTAATGAGCAGTTCTTC
CDR3aa: CASSIKPSGSNEQFF

v_gene: TRBV11-2
j_gene: TRBJ1-1
len: 13
abundance: few
d_gene: TRBD1
CDR3nt: TGTGCCAGCAGCGTCACCGGGACAGCGAAAGCTTTCTTT
CDR3aa: CASSVTGTAKAFF

v_gene: TRBV11-1
j_gene: TRBJ1-2
len: 15
abundance: -
d_gene: -
CDR3nt: TGTGCCAGCAGCTTAGATTTCGGCGGATACTATGGCTACACCTTC
CDR3aa: CASSLDFGGYYGYTF

v_gene: TRBV27
j_gene: TRBJ1-2
len: 15
abundance: once
d_gene: TRBD1
CDR3nt: TGTGCCAGCAGTCAGCGACAGGGGGCGAACTATGGCTACACCTTC
CDR3aa: CASSQRQGANYGYTF

v_gene: TRBV6-1
j_gene: TRBJ2-2
len: 17
abundance: -
d_gene: TRBD2
CDR3nt: TGTGCCAGCAGTGGGACTAGCGGGAGGGAGTACACCGGGGAGCTGTTTTTT
CDR3aa: CASSGTSGREYTGELFF

v_gene: TRBV7-9
j_gene: TRBJ1-1
len: 13
abundance: -
d_gene: -
CDR3nt: TGTGCCAGCTCATGGGGGGGGTCCACTGAAGCTTTCTTT
CDR3aa: CASSWGGSTEAFF

v_gene: TRBV6-5
j_gene: TRBJ2-1
len: 14
abundance: -
d_gene: TRBD2
CDR3nt: TGTGCCAGCAGTTCGGGACTAATTGTGGGCGAGCAGTTCTTC
CDR3aa: CASSSGLIVGEQFF

v_gene: TRBV4-1
j_gene: TRBJ2-5
len: 16
abundance: -
d_gene: -
CDR3nt: TGCGCCAGCAGTCCCCTGGGGGGGGCCGGCTTAGAGACCCAGTACTTC
CDR3aa: CASSPLGGAGLETQYF

v_gene: TRBV10-1
j_gene: TRBJ1-3
len: 12
abundance: -
d_gene: -
CDR3nt: TGCGCCAGCCAGGTAACTGGAAACACCATATATTTT
CDR3aa: CASQVTGNTIYF

v_gene: TRBV5-5
j_gene: TRBJ2-5
len: 12
abundance: once
d_gene: -
CDR3nt: TGTGCCAGCAGCTTGTTCGAAGAGACCCAGTACTTC
CDR3aa: CASSLFEETQYF

v_gene: TRBV19
j_gene: TRBJ2-1
len: 17
abundance: few
d_gene: TRBD2
CDR3nt: TGTGCCAGTAGTATTGCTAGCGGATCACGCTCCTACAATGAGCAGTTCTTC
CDR3aa: CASSIASGSRSYNEQFF

v_gene: TRBV16
j_gene: TRBJ2-2
len: 15
abundance: -
d_gene: TRBD2
CDR3nt: TGTGCCAGCAGCCCTTCTAGCGGGAACACCGGGGAGCTGTTTTTT
CDR3aa: CASSPSSGNTGELFF

v_gene: TRBV28
j_gene: TRBJ2-7
len: 14
abundance: once
d_gene: -
CDR3nt: TGTGCCAGCAGTTTACCTAGCCGTACCTACGAGCAGTACTTC
CDR3aa: CASSLPSRTYEQYF

v_gene: TRBV7-8
j_gene: TRBJ2-3
len: 16
abundance: -
d_gene: TRBD2
CDR3nt: TGTGCCAGCAGCTTAATGGGACTAGCGGCCACAGATACGCAGTATTTT
CDR3aa: CASSLMGLAATDTQYF

v_gene: TRBV5-1
j_gene: TRBJ2-1
len: 12
abundance: -
d_gene: TRBD1
CDR3nt: TGCGCCAGCAGCTTGGATCAGGGGGCTCTGTTCTTC
CDR3aa: CASSLDQGALFF

v_gene: TRBV7-7
j_gene: TRBJ2-3
len: 16
abundance: -
d_gene: TRBD2
CDR3nt: TGTGCTAGCAGCTCCGGACTAGCGGGAGTCTCAGATACGCAGTATTTT
CDR3aa: CASSSGLAGVSDTQYF

v_gene: TRBV9
j_gene: TRBJ1-1
len: 14
abundance: -
d_gene: -
CDR3nt: TGTGCCAGCAGCGTAGGAACACAGAACACTGAAGCTTTCTTT
CDR3aa: CASSVGTQNTEAFF

v_gene: TRBV5-4
j_gene: TRBJ1-1
len: 14
abundance: few
d_gene: TRBD1
CDR3nt: TGTGCCAGCAGAACCTTGGACAGGGACACTGAAGCTTTCTTT
CDR3aa: CASRTLDRDTEAFF

v_gene: TRBV19
j_gene: TRBJ2-1
len: 13
abundance: -
d_gene: -
CDR3nt: TGTGCCAGTAGCTATGGTTCCTACAATGAGCAGTTCTTC
CDR3aa: CASSYGSYNEQFF

v_gene: TRBV25-1
j_gene: TRBJ2-1
len: 16
abundance: -
d_gene: TRBD2
CDR3nt: TGTGCCAGCAGTGAATCGGGGGGAGGCTCCTACAATGAGCAGTTCTTC
CDR3aa: CASSESGGGSYNEQFF

v_gene: TRBV28
j_gene: TRBJ2-7
len: 15
abundance: -
d_gene: TRBD1
CDR3nt: TGTGCCAGCGGTCGACAGGGTTCTGGCTCCTACGAGCAGTACTTC
CDR3aa: CASGRQGSGSYEQYF

v_gene: TRBV5-8
j_gene: TRBJ2-7
len: 15
abundance: -
d_gene: TRBD2
CDR3nt: TGTGCCAGCAGCTTGAAAGTACTAGCGGGAGATGAGCAGTACTTC
CDR3aa: CASSLKVLAGDEQYF

v_gene: TRBV30
j_gene: TRBJ2-7
len: 14
abundance: -
d_gene: TRBD2
CDR3nt: TGTGCCTGGAGTAGTGGCGGGAGCTCCTACGAGCAGTACTTC
CDR3aa: CAWSSGGSSYEQYF